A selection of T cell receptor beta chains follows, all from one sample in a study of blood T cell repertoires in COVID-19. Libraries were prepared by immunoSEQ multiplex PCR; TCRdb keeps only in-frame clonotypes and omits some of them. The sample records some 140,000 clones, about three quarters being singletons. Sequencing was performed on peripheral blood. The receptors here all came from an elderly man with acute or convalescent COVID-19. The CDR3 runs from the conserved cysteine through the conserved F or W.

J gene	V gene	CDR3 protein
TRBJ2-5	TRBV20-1	CSASPAGGNQETQYF
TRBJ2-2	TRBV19	CASSIRRTGALNTGELFF
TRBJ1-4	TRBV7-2	CASSPGQGSYFSLFF
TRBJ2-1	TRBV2	CASSEAQTRGYNEQFF
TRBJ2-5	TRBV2	CASSEQGPPETQYF
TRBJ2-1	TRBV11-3	CASSLSHSNEQFF
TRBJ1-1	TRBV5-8	CASSPGTANTEAFF
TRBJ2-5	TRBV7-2	CASSFTSAGTQYF
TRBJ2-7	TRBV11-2	CASSLGAGSSYEQYF
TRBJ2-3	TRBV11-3	CASSLDPITDTQYF
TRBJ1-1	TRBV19	CASSISRSSEAFF
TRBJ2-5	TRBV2	CASSRERKGDQETQYF
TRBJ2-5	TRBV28	CASSTGASGGFRVTQYF
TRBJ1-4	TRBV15	CATSGQQGVDEKLFF
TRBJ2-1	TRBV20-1	CSASALRGPYNEQFF
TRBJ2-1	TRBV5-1	CASNGQIGNEQFF
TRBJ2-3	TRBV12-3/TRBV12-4	CASSSKTDTQYF
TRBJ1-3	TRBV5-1	CASSSGTGTGNTIYF
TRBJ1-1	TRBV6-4	CASRRRQDSNTEAFF
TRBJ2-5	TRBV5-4	CASGPERGAGETQYF
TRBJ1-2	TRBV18	CASSPPVLGATYGYTF
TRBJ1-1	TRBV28	CASSPTLSGRTEAFF
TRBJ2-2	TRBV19	CASSIQGLNTGELFF
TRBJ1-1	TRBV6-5	CASTTGAAYTEAFF
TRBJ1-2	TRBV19	CASSPPAGNYGYTF
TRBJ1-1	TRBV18	CASSPNRLNTEAFF
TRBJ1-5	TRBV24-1	CATTTSPPGTRAF
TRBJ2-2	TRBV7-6	CASSLARGGTGELFF
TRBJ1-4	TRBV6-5	CASRLGQGSNEKLFF
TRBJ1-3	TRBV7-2	CASSLGLLSSGNTIYF
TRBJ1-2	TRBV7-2	CASRSTGNYGYTF
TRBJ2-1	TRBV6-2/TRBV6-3	CASSGSVDGGAAEQFF
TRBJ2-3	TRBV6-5	CASSYRGTGTDTQYF
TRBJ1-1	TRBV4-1	CASSQGTMTGVSEAFF
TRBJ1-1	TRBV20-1	CSATGTVAFF
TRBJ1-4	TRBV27	CASTFAANEKLFF
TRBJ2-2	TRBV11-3	CASSRTGGTGELFF
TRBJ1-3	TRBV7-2	CASSFRGLGNTIYF
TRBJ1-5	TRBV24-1	CATSDGTGSSNQPQHF
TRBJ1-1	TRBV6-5	CASRYKANTEAFF
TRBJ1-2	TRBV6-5	CASSNRGQDGYTF
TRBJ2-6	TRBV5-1	CASRGDSGANVLTF